The 32 T cell receptor beta chains below come from one sample, sequenced in a study of shared clonotypes between healthy human individuals. Using immunoSEQ multiplex PCR, the repertoire was profiled, and TCRdb retains in-frame clones only, with some absent. Here the sample spans about 580,000 clones, 98% being singletons. Terminally differentiated effector memory CD45RA+ cells were left out of the naive CD8 fraction, which was CD45RO-negative and positively selected for CCR7. Sequencing input: naive CD8+ T cells sorted from blood. These receptors originate from a man younger than 40 in good health.

This chain connects TRBV7-6 to TRBJ2-1; TRBD2 might be the D (6 bases). V lost 11 bases, J lost 5 bases, and 16 bases lay in between. Germline V gene lookup returns CDR1 SGHVS and CDR2 FNYEAQ. The CDR3 extends over 13 amino acids. The CDR3 DNA is TGTGCCGTCCGAGCGGGCGTCCACAATGAGCAGTTCTTC. Translating it yields CAVRAGVHNEQFF.

The J gene is TRBJ1-2, the V gene TRBV2; D not certain. The germline CDR1 and CDR2 sequences are SNHLY and FYNNEI. V lost 6 bases and J lost 7, with 24 bases in between. The CDR3 length is 16 residues. The CDR3 bases are TGTGCCAGCAGCGAGGAGGCAGGCACACTAGATATTGGCTACACCTTC. Protein product: CASSEEAGTLDIGYTF.

The chain has TRBV7-9 and TRBJ2-7, with 9 bases lining up with TRBD1. The CDR3 is 18 amino acids. Trimming at V came to 5 bases and at J to 0 bases, leaving 14 bases not matched to a gene. Germline lookup yields CDR1 SEHNR and CDR2 FQNEAQ (reference sequence). Written as DNA, the CDR3 is TGTGCCAGCAGCCCCGAGGGGCGCGGGACAGGGCACTCCTACGAGCAGTACTTC. Translation gives CASSPEGRGTGHSYEQYF.

This sequence joins TRBV27 and TRBJ2-2, with D possibly TRBD2 on 6 matching bases. Germline values: CDR1 MNHEY, CDR2 SMNVEV (reference sequence). V lost 2 bases and J lost 1, with 11 bases in between. The length of the CDR3 is 16 residues. This CDR3 is CASSLRRDGNTGELFF. The CDR3 region has the DNA TGTGCCAGCAGTTTAAGGCGGGACGGGAACACCGGGGAGCTGTTTTTT.

J is TRBJ1-1 and V is TRBV5-1; a possible D gene is TRBD1 (5 bases). V dropped 7 bases and J dropped 6 bases, with 19 bases sitting between them. The CDR3 is 14 amino acids. Germline CDR1 reads SGHRS; CDR2 reads YFSETQ. Here the CDR3 DNA reads TGCGCCAGCCAAACCGACCCAGGGTTGCCTGAAGCTTTCTTT. It encodes CASQTDPGLPEAFF.

As concerns this clone: This sample includes further DNA sequences coding for the same CDR3. The chain combines TRBV5-6 with TRBJ1-1; D remains ambiguous. V lost 0 bases to trimming and J lost 2 bases, with 8 bases between them. This CDR3 is 14 amino acids long. Germline V gene sequence: CDR1 SGHDT, CDR2 YYEEEE. The CDR3 loop is CASSLDPGNTEAFF. The CDR3, as DNA: TGTGCCAGCAGCTTGGATCCGGGAAACACTGAAGCTTTCTTT.

This rearrangement joins TRBV6-5 to TRBJ2-5; 9 nucleotides line up with TRBD1. The CDR3 is 15 residues long. J was trimmed by 4 bases and V by 2 bases; bases with no gene match: 5. From germline, CDR1 is MNHEY and CDR2 SVGAGI. The CDR3 sequence is CASSYERTGVETQYF. Written as DNA, the CDR3 is TGTGCCAGCAGTTACGAGCGGACAGGGGTAGAGACCCAGTACTTC.

This chain connects TRBV27 to TRBJ1-2, with TRBD1 as a possible D gene (5 bases). Germline V gives CDR1 MNHEY, CDR2 SMNVEV (reference sequence). V was clipped by 6 bases and J by 6 bases, with 17 bases between them. The CDR3 consists of 14 residues. The CDR3 DNA follows: TGTGCCAGCAGCATAGGGGCCCCGCCTCATGGCTACACCTTC. Its protein is CASSIGAPPHGYTF.

The rearrangement links TRBV11-2 to TRBJ2-1; 10 positions agree with TRBD2. Per the germline V gene, CDR1 is SGHAT and CDR2 is FQNNGV. V was pared by 2 bases and J by 7 bases, with 14 bases of the junction left unmatched. The CDR3 runs 18 residues. The CDR3 region has the DNA TGTGCCAGCAGCTTAATTTTTAGCGGGAGGCGCCGAGGTAATGAGCAGTTCTTC. Translating it yields CASSLIFSGRRRGNEQFF.

V is TRBV7-9 and J is TRBJ2-2; D possibly corresponds to TRBD2 (5 bases). V lost 3 bases, J lost 0 bases, and 5 bases lay in between. Germline V gene data show CDR1 as SEHNR and CDR2 as FQNEAQ (reference sequence). The CDR3 runs 14 residues. The CDR3 coding sequence is TGTGCCAGCAGCTTCGGGGCGAACACCGGGGAGCTGTTTTTT. It specifies CASSFGANTGELFF.

The gene calls are TRBV13 and TRBJ1-2, with a possible D match to TRBD1 (5 bases). V shed 8 bases and J shed 7 bases, with 20 bases lying between them. The germline CDR1 and CDR2 sequences are PRHDT and FYEKMQ (reference sequence). This CDR3 comprises 14 residues. The CDR3 region has the DNA TGTGCCAGCTCTGACGGGGGGGTACGGACTGGCTACACCTTC. It encodes CASSDGGVRTGYTF. Filled out from reference TRBV13 and TRBJ1-2, the complete variable domain reads AAGVIQSPRHLIKEKRETATLKCYPIPRHDTVYWYQQGPGQDPQFLISFYEKMQSDKGSIPDRFSAQQFSDYHSELNMSSLELGDSALYFCASSDGGVRTGYTFGSGTRLTVV.

This clone showed up just once. This chain uses TRBV27 with TRBJ1-4; D possibly corresponds to TRBD1 (6 bases). The V end was cut by 5 bases, the J end by 4 bases, with 11 bases between. The CDR3 is 14 amino acids. In germline, CDR1 is MNHEY, CDR2 SMNVEV (reference sequence). The CDR3 DNA reads TGTGCCAGCAGTCGGGGGGGCCTTAATGAAAAACTGTTTTTT. It specifies CASSRGGLNEKLFF.

The chain links TRBV5-1 to TRBJ2-7; 8 bases are a match to TRBD2. CDR1 SGHRS and CDR2 YFSETQ come from the germline V gene. Trimming at V came to 4 bases and at J to 1 base, leaving 22 bases not matched to a gene. The CDR3 has 20 residues. CDR3 nucleotide sequence: TGCGCCAGCAGCCCTACACGCCCCAACGAGCGGGAGAAGGGGTCCTACGAGCAGTACTTC. Protein: CASSPTRPNEREKGSYEQYF.

The V call is TRBV30, the J call TRBJ2-7; D gene ambiguous. CDR3 length: 11 amino acids. Germline V gene data show CDR1 as GTSNPN and CDR2 as SVGIG (reference sequence). Trimming took off 3 bases at V and 2 bases at J, with 5 bases between the two ends. CDR3 protein: CAWSTTYEQYF. DNA of the CDR3: TGTGCCTGGAGCACTACCTACGAGCAGTACTTC.

The chain recombines TRBV27 with TRBJ1-2; D unclear. V lost 2 bases and J lost 7, with 17 bases in between. The V gene's germline CDR1 is MNHEY and CDR2 SMNVEV (reference sequence). The CDR3 totals 15 residues. In DNA, the CDR3 is TGTGCCAGCAGTTTAGGGTCCCCCACCACCGGTGGCTACACCTTC. This sequence encodes CASSLGSPTTGGYTF.

The chain carries TRBV7-2 and TRBJ2-7; TRBD1 might be the D (6 bases). This CDR3 comprises 13 residues. CDR1 and CDR2 from the germline V gene are SGHTA and FQGNSA. Trimming stripped 5 bases from V and 3 bases from J, with 11 bases between. DNA of the CDR3: TGTGCCAGCAGCCCGGGACAATTCTACGAGCAGTACTTC. Its protein product is CASSPGQFYEQYF.

Turning to this clone: Additional DNA sequences in this sample encode the identical CDR3. This rearrangement joins TRBV11-3 to TRBJ1-1; 7 positions agree with TRBD1. The ends lost 1 base at V and 5 bases at J; junction bases unmatched: 1. In germline, CDR1 is SGHNT, CDR2 YENEEA. This CDR3 has 13 residues. The CDR3 sequence: CASSLAGGTEAFF. The CDR3 DNA follows: TGTGCCAGCAGCTTAGCAGGGGGGACTGAAGCTTTCTTT.

J is TRBJ1-2 and V is TRBV7-6, with a possible D match to TRBD1 (6 bases). With 2 bases removed from V and 5 bases from J, the gap between germline ends came to 15 bases. The CDR3 length is 15 residues. Germline V gene data show CDR1 as SGHVS and CDR2 as FNYEAQ. The CDR3 nucleotides are TGTGCCAGCAGCTTAAACCCAGGGGAGTCTTATGGCTACACCTTC. Translating it yields CASSLNPGESYGYTF.

The chain recombines TRBV5-4 with TRBJ2-1; 13 bases agree with TRBD2. The ends lost 4 bases at V and 7 bases at J; junction bases unmatched: 2. The CDR3 loop spans 14 amino acids. Germline CDR1 is SGHNT and CDR2 is YYREEE (reference sequence). CDR3 loop: CASSGTSGTNEQFF. The CDR3 bases are TGTGCCAGCAGCGGGACTAGCGGGACAAATGAGCAGTTCTTC.

The chain recombines TRBV10-2 with TRBJ2-1, with 13 positions matching TRBD2. Unmatched junction bases numbered 11, after V lost 5 bases and J lost 7 bases. The germline gives CDR1 WSHSY, CDR2 SAAADI. This CDR3 has 17 amino acids. The CDR3 DNA is TGCGCCAGCAGTCAAACACGGACTAGCGGGAGTACGAATGAGCAGTTCTTC. Translating gives CASSQTRTSGSTNEQFF.

The chain carries TRBV11-2 and TRBJ2-1; a weak D match, TRBD2 (5 bases). V lost 1 base and J lost 1, with 8 bases in between. Per germline, CDR1 SGHAT and CDR2 FQNNGV. The CDR3 consists of 15 residues. The CDR3 here is CASSLVGGSYNEQFF. In nucleotides, the CDR3 is TGTGCCAGCAGCTTAGTTGGCGGGTCCTACAATGAGCAGTTCTTC.

The chain carries TRBV6-1 and TRBJ2-7; D is uncertain. CDR3 length equals 14 residues. V was cut by 1 base and J by 3 bases, with 10 bases left in between. The germline gives CDR1 MNHNS, CDR2 SASEGT. CDR3 sequence (DNA): TGTGCCAGCAGTGAAGGCCCCTCTGGCTACGAGCAGTACTTC. It specifies CASSEGPSGYEQYF.

In regard to this clone: Other DNA variants within this sample encode the same CDR3. The chain couples TRBV5-6 to TRBJ2-1, with D uncertain. The CDR3 is made up of 12 amino acids. Germline CDR1 and CDR2: SGHDT and YYEEEE. Trimming shortened V by 2 bases and J by 6 bases, and 6 bases separated the two germline ends. This CDR3 is CASSLGINEQFF. CDR3 sequence (DNA): TGTGCCAGCAGCTTAGGAATCAATGAGCAGTTCTTC.

The V and J genes are TRBV10-3 and TRBJ2-3; weak D call: TRBD2 (5 bases). The V and J ends lost 4 bases and 1 base respectively, with 6 bases between them. The CDR3 sequence is 13 residues long. Germline V gene data show CDR1 as ENHRY and CDR2 as SYGVKD. CDR3 coding DNA: TGTGCCATCAGTGGAGCGGGCACAGATACGCAGTATTTT. It is translated as CAISGAGTDTQYF.

Concerning this clone itself: Other nucleotide sequences from this sample produce the same CDR3. The V call is TRBV27, the J call TRBJ2-7; D remains ambiguous. Germline V lookup: CDR1 MNHEY, CDR2 SMNVEV (reference sequence). The V gene lost 0 bases and the J gene lost 0 bases, with 6 bases spanning the gap. The CDR3 runs to 14 residues. Here the CDR3 DNA reads TGTGCCAGCAGTTTATCCCGGAGCTCCTACGAGCAGTACTTC. The encoded protein is CASSLSRSSYEQYF.

The gene calls are TRBV27 and TRBJ2-7, with 7 bases lining up with TRBD2. This CDR3 contains 14 residues. From germline, CDR1 is MNHEY and CDR2 SMNVEV (reference sequence). J gave up 2 bases and V 5 bases, and 6 bases lay outside the gene matches. In DNA, the CDR3 is TGTGCCAGCAGTACCAGCGGGGCGACCTACGAGCAGTACTTC. It yields the protein CASSTSGATYEQYF.

The chain recombines TRBV5-4 with TRBJ2-1; 11 bases match TRBD1. This CDR3 comprises 15 residues. The germline gives CDR1 SGHNT, CDR2 YYREEE (reference sequence). V dropped 2 bases and J dropped 8; count of bases not matched to a gene: 6. DNA of the CDR3: TGTGCCAGCAGCTTAGGACAGGGGGCGTCCGATGAGCAGTTCTTC. It encodes CASSLGQGASDEQFF.

This clone appeared a single time. This chain joins TRBV11-2 and TRBJ2-7; D is unclear. CDR1 is SGHAT and CDR2 is FQNNGV in the germline V gene. Trimming removed 8 bases from V and 6 bases from J, with 2 bases in between. This CDR3 contains 8 residues. The CDR3 reads CASGEQYF. For the CDR3, the DNA is TGTGCCAGCGGCGAGCAGTACTTC.

CDR3 coding DNA: TGTGCCATCAGTGAAACAGGGTCGACCTACAATGAGCAGTTCTTC. Protein: CAISETGSTYNEQFF. V gene TRBV10-3 combines with J gene TRBJ2-1, with D possibly matching TRBD1 (6 bases). The ends were cut back, 3 bases at V and 2 bases at J, with 11 bases in the middle. Germline-derived CDR1 and CDR2 are ENHRY and SYGVKD. CDR3 length: 15 residues.

As for this clone: Within the sample, other DNA sequences also encode this same CDR3. This sequence joins TRBV27 and TRBJ1-5; possibly TRBD1 for D (6 bases). V dropped 6 bases and J dropped 7 bases, with 10 bases sitting between them. Germline loops: CDR1 MNHEY, CDR2 SMNVEV (reference sequence). The CDR3 has 12 amino acids. The CDR3 spells CASSPQGQPQHF. In DNA, the CDR3 is TGTGCCAGCAGCCCCCAGGGGCAGCCCCAGCATTTT.

This chain links TRBV5-6 with TRBJ2-4; D unclear. The germline V gene encodes CDR1 SGHDT and CDR2 YYEEEE. This CDR3 comprises 15 residues. V dropped 0 bases and J dropped 5 bases, with 12 bases sitting between them. The CDR3 protein is CASSLVSPRENIQYF. The CDR3 DNA reads TGTGCCAGCAGCTTGGTCTCTCCTAGAGAAAACATTCAGTACTTC.

The chain has TRBV4-3 and TRBJ1-5, with D possibly matching TRBD1 (5 bases). CDR1 and CDR2 from the germline V gene are LGHNA and YSLEER. The CDR3 covers 16 residues. V shed 0 bases and J shed 4 bases, with 13 bases lying between them. CDR3 in amino acids: CASSQDVQGGNQPQHF. CDR3 DNA: TGCGCCAGCAGCCAAGATGTCCAGGGCGGGAATCAGCCCCAGCATTTT.